This T cell receptor beta chain stems from a study of T cells in Graves' hyperthyroidism and ophthalmopathy. CDR3 length: 14 residues. Germline CDR1 reads SGHAT; CDR2 reads FQNNGV. Trimming removed 5 bases at V and 6 bases at J, with 16 bases between. Patients aged 18 to 65 had newly diagnosed hyperthyroidism that had lasted under 2 months. TCR beta CDR3 sequences were amplified from RNA transcripts. The HTBI primer set served for first-round RT-PCR of the TCR CDR3. TCRdb reprocessed the multiplex PCR reads via MiXCR and lists one record per CDR3 protein. This sample has 560,000 or so distinct CDR3 sequences, with about 43% found just once.

Source material: peripheral blood or thyroid tissue (not recorded which). This TCR derives from a woman younger than 30 with Graves' hyperthyroidism. The rearrangement links TRBV11-2 to TRBJ1-1; possibly TRBD1 for D (5 bases). The CDR3 is CASSQDQFRAEAFF. DNA for the CDR3: TGTGCCAGCAGCCAAGATCAATTCAGGGCTGAAGCTTTCTTT.